This T cell receptor beta chain was identified during a study of T cell repertoires in cytomegalovirus infection. Overall study context: Both a matching HLA type and CMV infection were indicated by public TCR beta signatures. Study-wide results and caveats: Dominating the ex vivo response were TCR beta clonotypes that were CMV-specific and HLA-C-restricted. Cumulative frequency of public TCR beta families picked out carriers of CMV plus the relevant HLA.

V was pared by 1 base and J by 5 bases, with 8 bases between. Germline V CDR1 and CDR2: DFQATT, SNEGSKA (reference sequence). The length of the CDR3 is 12 residues. About this clonotype: The antigen is unknown.

TCRdb itself ran the reads through MiXCR, one entry per CDR3 protein. This repertoire shows about 240,000 distinct CDR3 sequences, more than 9% found once; its top ten account for 1.5% to 2%. The origin of this receptor is a human donor in good health (CMV status not recorded). Some clones in this sample may be carry-over from other donors' samples. Sample: PBMCs. The rearrangement links TRBV20-1 to TRBJ2-5; maybe TRBD2 (6 bases). The CDR3 coding sequence is TGCAGTGCTAGAGGCGGGGTTGAGACCCAGTACTTC. It yields the protein CSARGGVETQYF.